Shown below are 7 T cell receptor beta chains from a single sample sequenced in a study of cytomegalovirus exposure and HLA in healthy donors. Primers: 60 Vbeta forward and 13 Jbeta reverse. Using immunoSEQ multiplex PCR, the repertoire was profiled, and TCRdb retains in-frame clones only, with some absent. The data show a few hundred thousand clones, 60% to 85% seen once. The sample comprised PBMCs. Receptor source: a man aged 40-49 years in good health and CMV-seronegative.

Written as DNA, the CDR3 is TGTGCCAGCAGACCCACTAGCGGGGGGCCCCAAGAGACCCAGTACTTC. Amino acid sequence: CASRPTSGGPQETQYF. The J gene is TRBJ2-5, the V gene TRBV2; TRBD2 aligns across 12 bases. In germline, CDR1 is SNHLY, CDR2 FYNNEI. The CDR3 has 16 residues. V shed 6 bases and J 1 base; nucleotides not matched to a gene: 6.

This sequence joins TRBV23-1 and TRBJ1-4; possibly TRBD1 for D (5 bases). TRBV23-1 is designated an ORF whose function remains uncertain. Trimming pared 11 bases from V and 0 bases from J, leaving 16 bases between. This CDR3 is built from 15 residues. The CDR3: CAHIEQVTTNEKLFF. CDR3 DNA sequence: TGCGCCCACATAGAACAGGTCACAACTAATGAAAAACTGTTTTTT.

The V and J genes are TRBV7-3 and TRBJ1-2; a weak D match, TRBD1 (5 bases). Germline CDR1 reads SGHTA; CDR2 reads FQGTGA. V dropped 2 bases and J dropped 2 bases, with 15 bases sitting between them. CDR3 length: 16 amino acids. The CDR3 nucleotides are TGTGCCAGCAGCTTACGGGGGGGTAGAGAGAACTATGGCTACACCTTC. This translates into CASSLRGGRENYGYTF.

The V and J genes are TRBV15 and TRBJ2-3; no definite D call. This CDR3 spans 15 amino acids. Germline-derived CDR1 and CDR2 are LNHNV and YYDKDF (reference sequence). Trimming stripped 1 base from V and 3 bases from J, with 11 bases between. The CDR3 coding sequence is TGTGCCACCAGCAGAGTAGGAGTAGAGACAGATACGCAGTATTTT. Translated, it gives CATSRVGVETDTQYF.

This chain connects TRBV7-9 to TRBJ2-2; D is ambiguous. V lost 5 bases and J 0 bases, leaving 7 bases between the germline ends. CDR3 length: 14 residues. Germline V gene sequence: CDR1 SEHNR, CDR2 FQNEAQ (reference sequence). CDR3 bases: TGTGCCAGCAGCCGATCGGCGAACACCGGGGAGCTGTTTTTT. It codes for CASSRSANTGELFF.

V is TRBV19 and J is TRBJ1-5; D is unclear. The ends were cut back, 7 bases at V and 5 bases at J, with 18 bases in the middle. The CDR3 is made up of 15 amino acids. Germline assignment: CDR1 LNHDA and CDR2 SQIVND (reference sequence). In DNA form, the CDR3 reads TGTGCCAGTATTCCTCGTGGACTCAATTATCAGCCCCAGCATTTT. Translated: CASIPRGLNYQPQHF.

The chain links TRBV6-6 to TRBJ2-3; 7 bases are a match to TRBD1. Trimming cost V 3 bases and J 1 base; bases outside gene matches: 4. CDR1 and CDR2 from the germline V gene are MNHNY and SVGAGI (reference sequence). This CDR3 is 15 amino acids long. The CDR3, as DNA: TGTGCCAGCAGTTATAGGGGACAGCGCACAGATACGCAGTATTTT. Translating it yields CASSYRGQRTDTQYF.